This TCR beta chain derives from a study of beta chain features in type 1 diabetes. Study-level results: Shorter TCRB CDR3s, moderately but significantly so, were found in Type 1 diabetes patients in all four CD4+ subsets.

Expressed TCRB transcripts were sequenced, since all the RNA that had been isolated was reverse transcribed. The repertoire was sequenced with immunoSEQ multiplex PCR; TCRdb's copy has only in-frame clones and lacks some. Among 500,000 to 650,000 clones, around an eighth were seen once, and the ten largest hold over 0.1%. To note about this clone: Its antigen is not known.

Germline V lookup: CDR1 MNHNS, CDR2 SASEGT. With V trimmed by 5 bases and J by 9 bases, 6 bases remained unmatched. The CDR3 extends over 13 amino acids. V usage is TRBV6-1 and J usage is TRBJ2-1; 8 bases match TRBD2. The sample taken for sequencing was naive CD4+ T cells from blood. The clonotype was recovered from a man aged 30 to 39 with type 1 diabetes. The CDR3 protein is CASSTLLAVEQFF. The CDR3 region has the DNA TGTGCCAGCAGTACTCTACTAGCGGTTGAGCAGTTCTTC.